These 23 T cell receptor beta chains came from one sample sequenced in a study of shared clonotypes between healthy human individuals. Here immunoSEQ multiplex PCR was the method, and the copy in TCRdb shows in-frame clones only, minus some. Among approximately 1,500,000 clones listed, approximately 98% were seen once. The material sequenced was naive CD4+ T cells sorted from blood. Specified subset: CD45RA+ positively selected. Receptors were obtained from a man in his thirties or forties in good health.

V gene TRBV7-9 combines with J gene TRBJ2-1; D is perhaps TRBD1 (6 bases). Germline loops: CDR1 SEHNR, CDR2 FQNEAQ (reference sequence). This CDR3 is 15 amino acids long. Trimming cost V 5 bases and J 2 bases, with 13 bases left between them. The CDR3 DNA reads as TGTGCCAGCAGCCCATGGGACAATACCTACAATGAGCAGTTCTTC. This translates into CASSPWDNTYNEQFF. The complete variable domain, with remaining parts taken from reference TRBV7-9 and TRBJ2-1, reads DTGVSQNPRHKITKRGQNVTFRCDPISEHNRLYWYRQTLGQGPEFLTYFQNEAQLEKSRLLSDRFSAERPKGSFSTLEIQRTEQGDSAMYLCASSPWDNTYNEQFFGPGTRLTVL.

This clone came up once. The chain links TRBV9 to TRBJ1-2, with a tentative D call TRBD1 (5 bases). CDR1 and CDR2 from the germline V gene are SGDLS and YYNGEE. The germline V and J ends were trimmed by 0 bases and 4 bases, with 10 bases remaining between them. This CDR3 has 14 amino acids. CDR3 coding DNA: TGTGCCAGCAGCGTAGCAGGGTACACCTATGGCTACACCTTC. This codes for CASSVAGYTYGYTF. The full variable domain, in which reference TRBV9 and TRBJ1-2 provide the parts outside the CDR3, is DSGVTQTPKHLITATGQRVTLRCSPRSGDLSVYWYQQSLDQGLQFLIQYYNGEERAKGNILERFSAQQFPDLHSELNLSSLELGDSALYFCASSVAGYTYGYTFGSGTRLTVV.

The chain employs TRBV18 and TRBJ1-4; no reliable D call. The CDR3 sequence is 14 residues long. The V end was cut by 4 bases, the J end by 2 bases, with 8 bases between. The germline gives CDR1 KGHSH, CDR2 LQKENI. The CDR3 loop is CASSRGGTNEKLFF. CDR3 DNA sequence: TGTGCCAGCTCACGAGGAGGGACTAATGAAAAACTGTTTTTT.

The V gene is TRBV5-6, the J gene TRBJ1-3; the D gene is possibly TRBD1 (6 bases). Trimming cost V 3 bases and J 5 bases, with 18 bases left between them. This CDR3 has 16 residues. The germline V gene has CDR1 SGHDT and CDR2 YYEEEE. CDR3 bases: TGTGCCAGCAGCTCGAACCGGGACAAGAGAAGAAACACCATATATTTT. It codes for CASSSNRDKRRNTIYF.

Comment on this clone: The same CDR3 arises from other DNA sequences in this sample as well. The J gene is TRBJ2-7, the V gene TRBV5-1, with D possibly matching TRBD1 (5 bases). Looked up from germline, CDR1 is SGHRS and CDR2 is YFSETQ. The CDR3 is 12 amino acids. V lost 0 bases to trimming and J lost 6 bases, with 7 bases between them. The CDR3 DNA reads as TGCGCCAGCAGCTTGGGGGGCGGCGAGCAGTACTTC. Its translation is CASSLGGGEQYF.

This CDR3 reads CASSLAAGPEKLFF. The CDR3 nucleotides read TGTGCCAGCAGCTTGGCCGCAGGGCCCGAAAAACTGTTTTTT. The chain joins TRBV5-4 to TRBJ1-4; possibly TRBD1 for D (5 bases). The germline CDR1 and CDR2 sequences are SGHNT and YYREEE (reference sequence). The CDR3 totals 14 residues. V was shortened by 0 bases and J by 8 bases, with 11 bases between the two germline ends.

The gene calls are TRBV28 and TRBJ2-7; TRBD1 aligns across 11 bases. The CDR3 is 15 residues long. Germline CDR1 is MDHEN and CDR2 is SYDVKM. V dropped 10 bases and J dropped 6; count of bases not matched to a gene: 14. CDR3 residues: CAIGSFGQGAIEQYF. CDR3 DNA sequence: TGTGCCATCGGTTCGTTTGGACAGGGGGCGATCGAGCAGTACTTC.

This rearrangement joins TRBV19 to TRBJ1-5, with TRBD1 matching 7 bases. Germline V gene data show CDR1 as LNHDA and CDR2 as SQIVND (reference sequence). CDR3 size: 16 residues. With V trimmed by 7 bases and J by 0 bases, 9 bases remained unmatched. The CDR3 sequence: CASNRDRTLSNQPQHF. In DNA form, the CDR3 reads TGTGCCAGTAACCGGGACAGAACCCTTAGCAATCAGCCCCAGCATTTT.

CDR3 in DNA: TGTGCCAGCAGTAGGGGGGGGGCAGGAGCTTTCTTT. Its translation is CASSRGGAGAFF. The chain links TRBV6-5 to TRBJ1-1; the D gene is possibly TRBD1 (6 bases). From germline, CDR1 is MNHEY and CDR2 SVGAGI. The ends were cut back, 5 bases at V and 10 bases at J, with 14 bases in the middle. This CDR3 is built from 12 residues.

This sequence joins TRBV5-4 and TRBJ2-1, with 12 nucleotides matching TRBD2. CDR1 is SGHNT, CDR2 YYREEE, per germline (reference sequence). J gave up 6 bases and V 4 bases, and 8 bases lay outside the gene matches. The CDR3 runs 16 residues. This chain's CDR3 is CASSPHPTSGSNEQFF. The CDR3 DNA follows: TGTGCCAGCAGCCCCCACCCGACTAGCGGGAGCAATGAGCAGTTCTTC.

The rearrangement links TRBV2 to TRBJ2-1; D perhaps matches TRBD2 (6 bases). The CDR3 covers 13 residues. Germline V gives CDR1 SNHLY, CDR2 FYNNEI. V dropped 6 bases and J dropped 10 bases, with 16 bases sitting between them. CDR3 nucleotides: TGTGCCAGCAGGGGCGGGATCATTGCGGAGCAGTTCTTC. As protein: CASRGGIIAEQFF.

The chain uses TRBV5-1 and TRBJ2-5; 10 nucleotides line up with TRBD2. Looked up from germline, CDR1 is SGHRS and CDR2 is YFSETQ. The CDR3 runs 16 residues. Trimming cost V 4 bases and J 5 bases; bases outside gene matches: 11. The CDR3 nucleotides read TGCGCCAGCAGCCTTGGATCTAGCGGGAGTGGGGAGACCCAGTACTTC. Protein product: CASSLGSSGSGETQYF. Together with reference TRBV5-1 and TRBJ2-5, the CDR3 gives the full variable domain: KAGVTQTPRYLIKTRGQQVTLSCSPISGHRSVSWYQQTPGQGLQFLFEYFSETQRNKGNFPGRFSGRQFSNSRSEMNVSTLELGDSALYLCASSLGSSGSGETQYFGPGTRLLVL.

The chain links TRBV7-2 to TRBJ2-7; D is uncertain. This CDR3 region has 16 residues. Trimming took 1 base from V and 0 from J, leaving 13 bases between them. Germline CDR1 and CDR2: SGHTA and FQGNSA. Written as DNA, the CDR3 is TGTGCCAGCAGCTTAGACATCGGTTTGGGCTCCTACGAGCAGTACTTC. It translates to CASSLDIGLGSYEQYF.

The V gene is TRBV9, the J gene TRBJ1-4, with D maybe TRBD1 (6 bases). Trimming stripped 1 base from V and 3 bases from J, with 10 bases between. Germline lookup yields CDR1 SGDLS and CDR2 YYNGEE. The CDR3 runs 15 residues. DNA for the CDR3: TGTGCCAGCAGCGTAACCTGGGGGCCTAATGAAAAACTGTTTTTT. Protein sequence: CASSVTWGPNEKLFF.

The rearrangement uses TRBV11-2 and TRBJ2-1, with D tentatively TRBD2 (6 bases). Germline V CDR1 and CDR2: SGHAT, FQNNGV. CDR3 length: 15 amino acids. Trimming cost V 3 bases and J 5 bases, with 14 bases left between them. The CDR3 reads CASSFPTGLNNEQFF. CDR3 nucleotides: TGTGCCAGCAGCTTCCCCACGGGACTCAACAATGAGCAGTTCTTC. The variable domain in full, with the rest retrieved from reference TRBV11-2 and TRBJ2-1, is EAGVAQSPRYKIIEKRQSVAFWCNPISGHATLYWYQQILGQGPKLLIQFQNNGVVDDSQLPKDRFSAERLKGVDSTLKIQPAKLEDSAVYLCASSFPTGLNNEQFFGPGTRLTVL.

The chain couples TRBV5-1 to TRBJ1-3; D remains ambiguous. This CDR3 spans 16 amino acids. Trimming removed 1 base at V and 0 bases at J, with 11 bases between. Germline V gene lookup returns CDR1 SGHRS and CDR2 YFSETQ. CDR3 amino acids: CASSLIGPNSGNTIYF. CDR3 in DNA: TGCGCCAGCAGCTTGATAGGGCCCAACTCTGGAAACACCATATATTTT.

This clone appeared once. This rearrangement joins TRBV5-4 to TRBJ2-1; D gene uncertain. V was shortened by 3 bases and J by 12 bases, with 16 bases between the two germline ends. The CDR3 length is 13 residues. Germline-derived CDR1 and CDR2 are SGHNT and YYREEE (reference sequence). The CDR3 sequence is CASSSTGYSRQFF. CDR3 in DNA: TGTGCCAGCAGCTCGACCGGTTATTCCAGGCAGTTCTTC.

This clone has only one observation. CDR3 sequence (DNA): TGTGCCAGTAGGAGAGAACCTTTGGCGTACGAGCAGTACTTC. It codes for CASRREPLAYEQYF. The chain employs TRBV19 and TRBJ2-7; D is ambiguous. Trimming pared 6 bases from V and 4 bases from J, leaving 16 bases between. Germline V gene lookup returns CDR1 LNHDA and CDR2 SQIVND (reference sequence). The CDR3 is 14 residues long.

CDR3 coding DNA: TGTGCCAGCTCACCTGACCCAGGGGGCGCTCGCTACGAGCAGTACTTC. Protein: CASSPDPGGARYEQYF. This chain links TRBV18 with TRBJ2-7; 8 bases fit TRBD1. Per the germline V gene, CDR1 is KGHSH and CDR2 is LQKENI. With V trimmed by 3 bases and J by 3 bases, 10 bases remained unmatched. CDR3 length equals 16 residues.

About this clone: At the DNA level, this CDR3 is encoded by other sequences in the same sample as well. V is TRBV5-1 and J is TRBJ2-7; TRBD2 matches at 13 bases. CDR3 length equals 14 residues. Germline V gene lookup returns CDR1 SGHRS and CDR2 YFSETQ. V trimming: 4 bases; J trimming: 5 bases; junction bases outside the gene matches: 3. CDR3 in DNA: TGCGCCAGCAGCCGACTAGCGGGAGGTGACGAGCAGTACTTC. Residues: CASSRLAGGDEQYF.

The chain has TRBV14 and TRBJ2-2; D call uncertain. This CDR3 has 15 residues. CDR1 and CDR2 from the germline V gene are SGHDN and FVKESK. Trimming removed 2 bases from V and 6 bases from J, with 13 bases in between. Here the CDR3 reads CASSQTTGFAGELFF. CDR3 DNA sequence: TGTGCCAGCAGCCAAACGACCGGGTTTGCCGGGGAGCTGTTTTTT.

The chain carries TRBV6-6 and TRBJ2-7; 7 positions agree with TRBD1. From germline, CDR1 is MNHNY and CDR2 SVGAGI (reference sequence). Trimming took 2 bases from V and 5 from J; bases not matched to a gene: 9. This CDR3 region has 15 residues. This chain's CDR3 is CASSYTTGILHEQYF. As DNA, the CDR3 is TGTGCCAGCAGTTACACGACAGGGATCCTCCACGAGCAGTACTTC.

The chain carries TRBV18 and TRBJ2-1; TRBD2 might be the D (5 bases). The CDR3 extends over 15 amino acids. The germline CDR1 and CDR2 sequences are KGHSH and LQKENI. V lost 3 bases and J lost 7, with 16 bases in between. CDR3 loop: CASSPGLPSGNEQFF. The CDR3 DNA follows: TGTGCCAGCTCACCCGGACTCCCCTCTGGGAATGAGCAGTTCTTC.